A single TCR beta chain is shown here with its context. This CDR3 is also generated by other DNA sequences in the sample. CDR1 and CDR2 from the germline V gene are SGDLS and YYNGEE. The CDR3 totals 14 residues. Trimming took off 0 bases at V and 5 bases at J, with 11 bases between the two ends. Profiled with immunoSEQ multiplex PCR; TCRdb holds only in-frame clones, not every one. Of about 120,000 clones listed, approximately 90% are singletons. The time point is: peripheral blood 6 weeks after treatment start. This entry is derived from a study of PD-L1 blockade in urothelial cancer. The overall study: At some point between 2014 and 2016 therapy began: atezolizumab 1,200 mg intravenously every 3 weeks. About nine tenths of the roughly 29 patients comprised males who had bladder-origin urothelial cancer. At 6 weeks and at 3 weeks (second dose) after treatment start, blood was analyzed. Blood-derived samples held a median around 140,000 T cells.

The sequenced sample was PBMCs, obtained around atezolizumab (anti-PD-L1) treatment. The rearrangement joins TRBV9 to TRBJ2-5, with TRBD2 as a possible D gene (5 bases). This TCR was sampled from a man aged 60 to 75 with urothelial cancer. CDR3 sequence (DNA): TGTGCCAGCAGCGTAGGATCCGGCGGGGAGACCCAGTACTTC. It translates to CASSVGSGGETQYF.